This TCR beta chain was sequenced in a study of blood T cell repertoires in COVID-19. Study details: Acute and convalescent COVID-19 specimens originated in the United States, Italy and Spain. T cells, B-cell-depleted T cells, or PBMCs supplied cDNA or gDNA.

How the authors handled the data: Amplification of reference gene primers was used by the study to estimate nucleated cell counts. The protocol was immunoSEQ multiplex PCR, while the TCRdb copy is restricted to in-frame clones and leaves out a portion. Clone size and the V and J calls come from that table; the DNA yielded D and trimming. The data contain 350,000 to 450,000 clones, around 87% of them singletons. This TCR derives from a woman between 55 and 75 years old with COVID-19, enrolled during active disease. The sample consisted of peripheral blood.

This CDR3 is CASSYLTLRGTEAFF. CDR3 in DNA: TGTGCCAGCAGTTACCTAACTCTCAGGGGGACTGAAGCTTTCTTT. This chain uses TRBV6-2 or TRBV6-3 with TRBJ1-1; 7 bases are a match to TRBD1. Germline values: CDR1 MNHEY, CDR2 SVGEGT. This CDR3 is built from 15 residues. Losses at the gene ends were 2 bases for V and 5 bases for J; bases not matched to a gene: 8.